Below, 32 T cell receptor beta chains from the same sample are listed, as sequenced in a study of blood T cell repertoires in COVID-19. The assay was immunoSEQ multiplex PCR, and TCRdb's table has in-frame clones only and misses some. The table includes around 260,000 clones, approximately 84% detected once. Input material: peripheral blood. The receptors derive from a person aged 65 to 85 with COVID-19, enrolled during active disease.

The rearrangement uses TRBV6-2 or TRBV6-3 and TRBJ2-2, with 7 nucleotides matching TRBD2. This CDR3 spans 16 amino acids. The junction had 6 bases not matched to a gene; V was cut back by 1 base and J by 4 bases. Germline V gene lookup returns CDR1 MNHEY and CDR2 SVGEGT. The CDR3, as DNA: TGTGCCAGCAGTTACTTCGGCGGGAGACCCACCGGGGAGCTGTTTTTT. Amino acids: CASSYFGGRPTGELFF.

CDR3 protein: CASSGTRQGLGDEQYF. Written as DNA, the CDR3 is TGTGCCAGCAGCGGCACAAGACAGGGCTTAGGTGACGAGCAGTACTTC. This chain links TRBV5-4 with TRBJ2-7, with TRBD1 identical over 7 bases. Germline CDR1 reads SGHNT; CDR2 reads YYREEE (reference sequence). V lost 4 bases and J lost 5; bases outside the gene matches: 15. The CDR3 loop spans 16 amino acids.

This chain links TRBV11-2 with TRBJ1-1, with D perhaps TRBD1 (6 bases). Trimming left V 2 bases short and J 6 bases short, with 10 bases between. The CDR3 has 13 residues. CDR1 and CDR2 from the germline V gene are SGHAT and FQNNGV. The DNA for the CDR3 is TGTGCCAGCAGCTTACACAGGGTCGCTGAAGCTTTCTTT. Translating gives CASSLHRVAEAFF.

This clone turned up a few times. The chain uses TRBV7-3 and TRBJ1-1; D is uncertain. Germline CDR1 reads SGHTA; CDR2 reads FQGTGA. The CDR3 spans 14 residues. Trimming took off 5 bases at V and 2 bases at J, with 12 bases between the two ends. The CDR3 DNA reads as TGTGCCAGCAGCGATGACACGTACAACACTGAAGCTTTCTTT. It yields the protein CASSDDTYNTEAFF.

The V and J genes are TRBV6-2 or TRBV6-3 and TRBJ2-7; a possible D gene is TRBD2 (6 bases). Trimming took 6 bases from V and 4 from J, leaving 7 bases between them. The V gene's germline CDR1 is MNHEY and CDR2 SVGEGT. The CDR3 is 11 residues long. In DNA form, the CDR3 reads TGTGCCAGCAGCCGGGAGTACGAGCAGTACTTC. It translates to CASSREYEQYF.

This chain joins TRBV6-6 and TRBJ2-1; a possible D gene is TRBD1 (5 bases). The CDR3 is 16 amino acids. V was cut by 0 bases and J by 2 bases, with 11 bases left in between. Germline CDR1 reads MNHNY; CDR2 reads SVGAGI (reference sequence). The CDR3 coding sequence is TGTGCCAGCAGTTACTCCATGGGGCGCCCCTACAATGAGCAGTTCTTC. It codes for CASSYSMGRPYNEQFF.

This chain connects TRBV5-1 to TRBJ2-5; 14 bases are a match to TRBD2. The germline V gene encodes CDR1 SGHRS and CDR2 YFSETQ. V was pared by 3 bases and J by 4 bases, with 2 bases of the junction left unmatched. The CDR3 sequence is 15 residues long. The CDR3 protein is CASSSGTSGGETQYF. The CDR3 DNA sequence: TGCGCCAGCAGCTCCGGGACTAGCGGGGGAGAGACCCAGTACTTC.

CDR3 loop: CASSDFRDREHTQYF. The CDR3 DNA is TGTGCCAGCAGTGACTTCCGGGACAGGGAGCATACGCAGTATTTT. The chain employs TRBV2 and TRBJ2-3; 9 nucleotides match TRBD1. Germline assignment: CDR1 SNHLY and CDR2 FYNNEI. J gave up 7 bases and V 3 bases, and 8 bases lay outside the gene matches. The length of the CDR3 is 15 residues.

The chain combines TRBV7-9 with TRBJ1-2; TRBD1 agrees at 7 bases. Germline CDR1 and CDR2: SEHNR and FQNEAQ (reference sequence). The CDR3 totals 11 residues. The ends lost 11 bases at V and 6 bases at J; junction bases unmatched: 6. CDR3 loop: CAGDRADGYTF. The CDR3 nucleotides read TGTGCCGGCGACAGGGCGGATGGCTACACCTTC.

The V gene is TRBV11-2, the J gene TRBJ1-1; D gene unclear. From germline, CDR1 is SGHAT and CDR2 FQNNGV. Trimming left V 4 bases short and J 3 bases short, with 12 bases between. This CDR3 is built from 14 residues. The CDR3 coding sequence is TGTGCCAGCAGCTCTATCCGACGGGACACTGAAGCTTTCTTT. It encodes CASSSIRRDTEAFF.

Only one count was recorded for this clone. This chain joins TRBV28 and TRBJ2-5; 13 bases line up with TRBD2. After removal of 5 bases from V and 1 base from J, the junction contained 10 bases not matched to a gene. The V gene's germline CDR1 is MDHEN and CDR2 SYDVKM. The CDR3 is 18 residues long. CDR3 in DNA: TGTGCCAGCAGTACCAGGGGGGGGACTAGCGGGACCCAAGAGACCCAGTACTTC. Translation gives CASSTRGGTSGTQETQYF.

The chain combines TRBV2 with TRBJ1-5; D call uncertain. The CDR3 contains 16 residues. CDR1 and CDR2 from the germline V gene are SNHLY and FYNNEI. Trimming cost V 2 bases and J 0 bases, with 11 bases left between them. CDR3: CASSEFAGGSNQPQHF. The CDR3, as DNA: TGTGCCAGCAGTGAATTCGCAGGAGGTAGCAATCAGCCCCAGCATTTT.

This chain connects TRBV5-1 to TRBJ2-3; possible D gene TRBD1, 6 bases. Trimming took off 0 bases at V and 1 base at J, with 12 bases between the two ends. The CDR3 loop spans 16 amino acids. Germline assignment: CDR1 SGHRS and CDR2 YFSETQ. The DNA for the CDR3 is TGCGCCAGCAGCTTGGGGCAGGGGCTTCGCACAGATACGCAGTATTTT. Its protein product is CASSLGQGLRTDTQYF.

This chain connects TRBV5-1 to TRBJ2-5; no reliable D call. V lost 1 base to trimming and J lost 3 bases, with 7 bases between them. The CDR3 sequence is 13 residues long. Germline V gene lookup returns CDR1 SGHRS and CDR2 YFSETQ. The CDR3 loop reads CASSLLLKETQYF. CDR3 in DNA: TGCGCCAGCAGCTTGTTATTAAAAGAGACCCAGTACTTC.

This chain connects TRBV4-3 to TRBJ2-7; D unresolved. Trimming took 3 bases from V and 3 from J, leaving 12 bases between them. Germline-derived CDR1 and CDR2 are LGHNA and YSLEER. The CDR3 runs to 14 residues. For the CDR3, the DNA is TGCGCCAGCAGCCACGGAGCGTCTGGCTACGAGCAGTACTTC. This gives the protein CASSHGASGYEQYF.

The chain joins TRBV27 to TRBJ1-4, with D uncertain. The CDR3 runs to 15 residues. Trimming left V 6 bases short and J 5 bases short, with 16 bases between. The V gene's germline CDR1 is MNHEY and CDR2 SMNVEV (reference sequence). The CDR3 nucleotides read TGTGCCAGCAGACCGAACAGTAACAGAAATGAAAAACTGTTTTTT. Translating gives CASRPNSNRNEKLFF.

The V gene is TRBV6-5, the J gene TRBJ1-5; TRBD1 matches 8 bases. Germline-derived CDR1 and CDR2 are MNHEY and SVGAGI. CDR3 length equals 13 residues. Unmatched junction bases numbered 2, after V lost 6 bases and J lost 4 bases. The CDR3 protein is CASRQGENQPQHF. In DNA, the CDR3 is TGTGCCAGCAGACAGGGGGAGAATCAGCCCCAGCATTTT.

This clone came up once. The chain uses TRBV24-1 and TRBJ2-3; D perhaps matches TRBD2 (6 bases). CDR1 KGHDR and CDR2 SFDVKD come from the germline V gene. This CDR3 region has 14 residues. Trimming removed 9 bases from V and 1 base from J, with 13 bases in between. The CDR3 loop reads CATHGGGRTDTQYF. The CDR3 DNA reads as TGTGCCACCCACGGGGGAGGCCGCACAGATACGCAGTATTTT.

The J gene is TRBJ2-7, the V gene TRBV4-1; D is unclear. Germline V gene sequence: CDR1 MGHRA, CDR2 YSYEKL. This CDR3 spans 18 amino acids. V shed 3 bases and J shed 3 bases, with 24 bases lying between them. The CDR3, as DNA: TGCGCCAGCAGCCATGGCCCTACAGTAAACAGTGATCACTACGAGCAGTACTTC. Translated, it gives CASSHGPTVNSDHYEQYF.

The V gene is TRBV5-4, the J gene TRBJ1-1; 8 bases are shared with TRBD1. The germline V gene has CDR1 SGHNT and CDR2 YYREEE (reference sequence). After removal of 1 base from V and 7 bases from J, the junction contained 12 bases not matched to a gene. The CDR3 is made up of 16 amino acids. Here the CDR3 reads CASSLSFNTGGNEAFF. In DNA form, the CDR3 reads TGTGCCAGCAGCTTGTCCTTTAATACAGGGGGGAATGAAGCTTTCTTT.

The chain has TRBV11-2 and TRBJ2-7, with 7 bases fitting TRBD2. There are 15 residues in the CDR3. Germline values: CDR1 SGHAT, CDR2 FQNNGV. The V gene end was trimmed by 6 bases and the J gene end by 3 bases; junction bases not matched to a gene: 11. The CDR3 sequence is CASRPTGSGDYEQYF. The DNA of the CDR3 is TGTGCCAGCAGGCCCACCGGGAGCGGGGACTACGAGCAGTACTTC. Full variable domain (missing parts from reference TRBV11-2 and TRBJ2-7): EAGVAQSPRYKIIEKRQSVAFWCNPISGHATLYWYQQILGQGPKLLIQFQNNGVVDDSQLPKDRFSAERLKGVDSTLKIQPAKLEDSAVYLCASRPTGSGDYEQYFGPGTRLTVT.

On this clone itself: Other DNA variants within this sample encode the same CDR3. This chain links TRBV7-6 with TRBJ1-1; TRBD1 is a possible D gene (5 bases). The CDR3 sequence is 13 residues long. V lost 11 bases and J 1 base, leaving 14 bases between the germline ends. Germline assignment: CDR1 SGHVS and CDR2 FNYEAQ. The CDR3 DNA reads TGTGCCTCGCGGGGCGGAGCGAACACTGAAGCTTTCTTT. Translation gives CASRGGANTEAFF.

This chain links TRBV5-4 with TRBJ2-6; 9 bases map to TRBD1. Looked up from germline, CDR1 is SGHNT and CDR2 is YYREEE (reference sequence). This CDR3 is built from 19 residues. The J segment lost 1 base and the V segment lost 4 bases, leaving 12 bases of the junction unmatched. The CDR3 protein is CASSRTQGANPSGANVLTF. For the CDR3, the DNA is TGTGCCAGCAGCCGTACACAGGGGGCGAATCCATCTGGGGCCAACGTCCTGACTTTC.

The V call is TRBV21-1, the J call TRBJ1-1; TRBD1, the table's D call, was not compared with the DNA. TRBV21-1 is labeled a pseudogene. The CDR3 sequence is 16 residues long. This chain's CDR3 is CASKSRTAYENTEAFF. The CDR3 DNA reads as TGTGCCAGCAAGTCCAGGACAGCGTACGAGAACACTGAAGCTTTCTTT.

This clone was observed a few times. This chain connects TRBV15 to TRBJ1-4; 7 bases agree with TRBD1. Trimming took 1 base from V and 3 from J; bases not matched to a gene: 2. Germline V CDR1 and CDR2: LNHNV, YYDKDF (reference sequence). The CDR3 has 15 amino acids. The CDR3 protein is CATSRAGTANEKLFF. DNA for the CDR3: TGTGCCACCAGCAGAGCCGGGACAGCTAATGAAAAACTGTTTTTT.

The chain joins TRBV6-5 to TRBJ2-3; 10 bases agree with TRBD2. V lost 5 bases, J lost 1 base, and 3 bases stayed unmatched. Per germline, CDR1 MNHEY and CDR2 SVGAGI. This CDR3 has 15 amino acids. CDR3 region: CASSSGRGGTDTQYF. The CDR3 DNA is TGTGCCAGCAGTAGCGGGAGGGGGGGCACAGATACGCAGTATTTT.

J is TRBJ1-2 and V is TRBV6-2 or TRBV6-3, with D tentatively TRBD1 (6 bases). Deletions cut 5 bases from V and 2 bases from J, with 6 bases between. In germline, CDR1 is MNHEY, CDR2 SVGEGT. The length of the CDR3 is 12 residues. CDR3 residues: CASSDRNYGYTF. For the CDR3, the DNA is TGTGCCAGCAGTGACAGGAACTATGGCTACACCTTC.

The CDR3 loop is CASSKKTGPPTDTQYF. The DNA for the CDR3 is TGTGCCAGCAGCAAAAAGACAGGTCCTCCCACAGATACGCAGTATTTT. The gene calls are TRBV21-1 and TRBJ2-3; the table names TRBD1, a call not compared with the DNA. TRBV21-1 is recorded as a pseudogene. The CDR3 is made up of 16 amino acids.

CDR3 nucleotides: TGTGCCAGCAGCTTAAGGGGCAGCTCTGGGGCCAACGTCCTGACTTTC. It translates to CASSLRGSSGANVLTF. The gene calls are TRBV7-6 and TRBJ2-6, with TRBD1 as a possible D gene (5 bases). Per germline, CDR1 SGHVS and CDR2 FNYEAQ. This CDR3 spans 16 amino acids. V was trimmed by 2 bases and J by 0 bases, leaving 8 bases between them.

The genes are TRBV4-1 and TRBJ1-2; 8 bases are shared with TRBD1. CDR1 is MGHRA and CDR2 is YSYEKL in the germline V gene. The V segment lost 5 bases and the J segment 0 bases; nucleotides outside the gene matches: 8. This CDR3 is built from 16 residues. The CDR3, as DNA: TGCGCCAGCAGCACACGACAGGGGATGACTAACTATGGCTACACCTTC. This sequence encodes CASSTRQGMTNYGYTF.

The chain carries TRBV20-1 and TRBJ1-2, with 8 bases identical to TRBD1. Germline V gene data show CDR1 as DFQATT and CDR2 as SNEGSKA (reference sequence). V dropped 3 bases and J dropped 4; count of bases not matched to a gene: 4. The CDR3 extends over 13 amino acids. CDR3 in amino acids: CSASSGQGYGYTF. The DNA for the CDR3 is TGCAGTGCTAGTAGCGGACAGGGCTATGGCTACACCTTC.

This clone occurred once. This chain connects TRBV3-1 (or the pseudogene TRBV3-2) to TRBJ1-5, with a tentative D call TRBD1 (5 bases). The V gene lost 1 base and the J gene lost 6 bases, with 19 bases spanning the gap. The CDR3 runs 17 residues. The V gene's germline CDR1 is LGHDT and CDR2 YNNKEL (reference sequence). The CDR3, as DNA: TGTGCCAGCAGCCAAGGGGGCGGTTCGGGCGGGAGTCAGCCCCAGCATTTT. Translating it yields CASSQGGGSGGSQPQHF.